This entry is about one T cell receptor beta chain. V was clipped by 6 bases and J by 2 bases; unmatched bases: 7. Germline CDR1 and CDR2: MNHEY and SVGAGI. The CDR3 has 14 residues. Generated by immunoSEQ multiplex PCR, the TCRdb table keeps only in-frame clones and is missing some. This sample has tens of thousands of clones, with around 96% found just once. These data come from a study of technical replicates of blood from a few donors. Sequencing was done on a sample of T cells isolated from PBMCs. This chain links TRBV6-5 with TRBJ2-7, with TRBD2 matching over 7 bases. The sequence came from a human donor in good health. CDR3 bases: TGTGCCAGCAGCTACGTAGCGGGTACCTACGAGCAGTACTTC. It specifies CASSYVAGTYEQYF.